A selection of T cell receptor beta chains follows, all from one sample in a study of blood T cell repertoires in COVID-19. The table came from immunoSEQ multiplex PCR; TCRdb's copy has only in-frame clones and leaves some out. The sample lists about 180,000 clones, under 85% occurring once. Sequences were obtained from peripheral blood. Receptors were obtained from a woman in her seventies with COVID-19, enrolled during active disease. Each CDR3 is given with its conserved first and last residue. D genes are given only for firm matches. Only some rows state a clone size, as once, few, many or a class for expanded clones.

. TRBJ2-5 TRBV27 TRBD1 CASSPTRDSVYQETQYF TGTGCCAGCAGCCCGACCCGGGACAGCGTGTACCAAGAGACCCAGTACTTC
. TRBJ2-1 TRBV9 TRBD2 CASSARLGLAGDNEQFF TGTGCCAGCAGCGCACGACTGGGACTAGCGGGAGACAATGAGCAGTTCTTC
. TRBJ2-3 TRBV7-2 TRBD2 CASSLAAPRGRAGLDTQYF TGTGCCAGCAGCTTAGCGGCCCCTCGCGGGAGGGCCGGCCTGGATACGCAGTATTTT
. TRBJ2-7 TRBV4-1 . CASSPGSSGGEQYF TGCGCCAGCAGCCCTGGAAGTTCGGGTGGCGAGCAGTACTTC
. TRBJ1-6 TRBV7-2 . CASSLAGTRGNSPLHF TGTGCCAGCAGCTTAGCCGGGACTCGAGGAAATTCACCCCTCCACTTT
once TRBJ2-2 TRBV2 . CASSERGSNTGELFF TGTGCCAGCAGTGAAAGGGGCTCTAACACCGGGGAGCTGTTTTTT
. TRBJ2-5 TRBV12-3/TRBV12-4 . CASSFLGGETQYF TGTGCCAGCAGCTTCTTGGGGGGAGAGACCCAGTACTTC
. TRBJ2-7 TRBV20-1 . CSASQQAYEQYF TGCAGTGCTAGTCAACAGGCCTACGAGCAGTACTTC
. TRBJ2-3 TRBV7-2 TRBD2 CASSLEGTSGSSAQYF TGTGCCAGCAGCTTAGAAGGGACTAGCGGGAGTTCTGCGCAGTATTTT
. TRBJ1-1 TRBV5-1 TRBD1 CASTPRQGGTEAFF TGCGCCAGCACCCCGCGACAGGGAGGTACTGAAGCTTTCTTT
few TRBJ1-2 TRBV3-1/TRBV3-2 TRBD1 CASSQVHRGSGGYTF TGTGCCAGCAGCCAAGTTCACAGGGGTTCAGGTGGCTACACCTTC
. TRBJ1-2 TRBV19 TRBD1 CASSQNMGATGFNYGYTF TGTGCCAGTAGTCAGAACATGGGGGCGACAGGGTTCAACTATGGCTACACCTTC
. TRBJ2-1 TRBV5-4 . CASSLSAYPENEQFF TGTGCCAGCAGCTTGTCCGCCTACCCGGAGAATGAGCAGTTCTTC
. TRBJ2-7 TRBV27 . CASSRSSASYEQYF TGTGCCAGCAGTAGATCTAGCGCCTCCTACGAGCAGTACTTC
. TRBJ1-2 TRBV5-6 TRBD1 CASSLPGQGVYGYTF TGTGCCAGCAGCTTGCCGGGACAGGGCGTATATGGCTACACCTTC
. TRBJ1-3 TRBV6-2/TRBV6-3 TRBD1 CASSRPGTGILASNTIYF TGTGCCAGCAGTCGTCCCGGGACAGGGATCTTGGCGTCAAACACCATATATTTT
few TRBJ2-1 TRBV18 TRBD2 CASSPVGSGGPNEQFF TGTGCCAGCTCACCGGTAGGAAGCGGGGGACCCAATGAGCAGTTCTTC
. TRBJ2-7 TRBV10-3 TRBD1 CAISRGQGNSEQYF TGTGCCATCAGCCGCGGACAGGGCAATAGCGAGCAGTACTTC
. TRBJ1-1 TRBV4-3 . CASSHRIPRIVITEAFF TGCGCCAGCAGCCACCGGATCCCGAGGATTGTGATAACTGAAGCTTTCTTT
few TRBJ1-5 TRBV7-2 TRBD1 CASSLGTGGFNQPQHF TGTGCCAGCAGCTTAGGGACAGGGGGATTTAATCAGCCCCAGCATTTT
. TRBJ1-3 TRBV18 . CASSPFGVSSGNTIYF TGTGCCAGCTCACCTTTCGGGGTTAGCTCTGGAAACACCATATATTTT
few TRBJ1-4 TRBV5-4 . CASSPGSNEKLFF TGTGCCAGCAGCCCCGGTTCTAATGAAAAACTGTTTTTT
. TRBJ1-4 TRBV7-9 . CASSLASDSNEKLFF TGTGCCAGCAGCTTAGCTTCGGACTCCAATGAAAAACTGTTTTTT
. TRBJ1-2 TRBV18 . CASSPDRNYGYTF TGTGCCAGCTCACCTGACAGAAACTATGGCTACACCTTC
. TRBJ2-1 TRBV6-5 TRBD2 CASRTGVAGGGEQFF TGTGCCAGCAGAACCGGAGTAGCGGGAGGGGGTGAGCAGTTCTTC
. TRBJ2-2 TRBV7-2 TRBD2 CASSLKGLAGSNTGELFF TGTGCCAGCAGCTTAAAGGGACTAGCGGGGTCGAACACCGGGGAGCTGTTTTTT